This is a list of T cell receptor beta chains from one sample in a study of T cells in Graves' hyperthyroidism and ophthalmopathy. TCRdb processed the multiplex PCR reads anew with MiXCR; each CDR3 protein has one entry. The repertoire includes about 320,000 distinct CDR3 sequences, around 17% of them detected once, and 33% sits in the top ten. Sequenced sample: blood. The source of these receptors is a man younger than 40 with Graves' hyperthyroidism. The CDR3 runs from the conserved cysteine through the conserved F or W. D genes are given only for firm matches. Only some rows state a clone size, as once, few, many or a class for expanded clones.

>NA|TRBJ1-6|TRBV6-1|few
TGTGCCAGCAGGGAGAATTCACCCCTCCACTTT
CASRENSPLHF
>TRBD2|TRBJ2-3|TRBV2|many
TGTGCCAGCGGGGGGGAGCGCGATACGCAGTATTTT
CASGGERDTQYF
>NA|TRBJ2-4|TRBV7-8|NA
TGTGCCAGCAGCTTAGCAGGAGAGGACATTCAGTACTTC
CASSLAGEDIQYF
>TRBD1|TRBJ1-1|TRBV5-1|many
TGCGCCAGCAGCTCCGACAGGGGAGAAGCTTTCTTT
CASSSDRGEAFF
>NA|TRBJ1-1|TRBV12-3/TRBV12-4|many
TGTGCCAGCAGTTCTCAGGGTGCGCGGCACACTGAAGCTTTCTTT
CASSSQGARHTEAFF
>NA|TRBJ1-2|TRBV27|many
TGTGCCAGCAGTTTTCAGGGCCGCTATGGCTACACCTTC
CASSFQGRYGYTF
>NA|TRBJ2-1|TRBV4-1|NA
TGCGCCAGCAGCCAAGTCCTAAGTCGACTCCCCCTCTACAATGAGCAGTTCTTC
CASSQVLSRLPLYNEQFF
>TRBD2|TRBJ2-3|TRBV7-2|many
TGTGCCAGCAGCTTAGGGACTAGCCCCACAGATACGCAGTATTTT
CASSLGTSPTDTQYF
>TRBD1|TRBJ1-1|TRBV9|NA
TGTGCCAGCAGCCACAGGGGGTTGAACACTGAAGCTTTCTTT
CASSHRGLNTEAFF
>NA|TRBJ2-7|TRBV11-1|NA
TGTGCCAGCAGCTTTACAGCACGCGAGCAGTACTTC
CASSFTAREQYF
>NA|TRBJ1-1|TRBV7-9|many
TGTGCCAGCAGCTTCGCCACTGAAGCTTTCTTT
CASSFATEAFF
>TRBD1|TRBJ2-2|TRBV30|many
TGTGCCTGGACTAACAGGGGACCCGGGGAGCTGTTTTTT
CAWTNRGPGELFF
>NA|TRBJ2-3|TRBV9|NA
TGTGCCAGCGGAAGGCAGAGGCAGGCCTCCACAGATACGCAGTATTTT
CASGRQRQASTDTQYF
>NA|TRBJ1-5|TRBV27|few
TGTGCCAGCAGGGTAACCGGGACGGGATATAGCAATCAGCCCCAGCATTTT
CASRVTGTGYSNQPQHF
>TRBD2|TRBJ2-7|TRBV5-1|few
TGCGCCAGCAGCTTGGAAAGGACTAGCGGCTACGAGCAGTACTTC
CASSLERTSGYEQYF
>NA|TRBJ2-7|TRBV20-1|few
TGCAGTGCTAGAGAAGGTATCTCCTACGAGCAGTACTTC
CSAREGISYEQYF
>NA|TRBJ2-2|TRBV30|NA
TGTGCCTGGGGTGTAGACCTAGCGTCGGCCACCGGGGAGCTGTTTTTT
CAWGVDLASATGELFF
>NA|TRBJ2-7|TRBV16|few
TGTGCCAGCAGCCAATTAAGGGGCGAGCAGTACTTC
CASSQLRGEQYF
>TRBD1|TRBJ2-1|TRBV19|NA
TGTGCCAGTACCCCCTTCGACGACAGGGGAGGCAATGAGCAGTTCTTC
CASTPFDDRGGNEQFF
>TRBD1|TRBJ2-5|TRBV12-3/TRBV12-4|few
TGTGCCAGCAGGTGGGGGACAGGGGGGGAGACCCAGTACTTC
CASRWGTGGETQYF
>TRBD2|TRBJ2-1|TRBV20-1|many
TGCAGTGCTAGAGATCCCGTTACTAGCGGGAGAGGTGGTGAGCAGTTCTTC
CSARDPVTSGRGGEQFF
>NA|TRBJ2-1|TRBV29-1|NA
TGCAGCGTTCCCGGGGGTGGCAATGAGCAGTTCTTC
CSVPGGGNEQFF
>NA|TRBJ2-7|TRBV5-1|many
TGCGCCAGCAGCTTGTACGGTCCTCTTGACGAGCAGTACTTC
CASSLYGPLDEQYF
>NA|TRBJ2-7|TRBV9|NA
TGTGCCAGCAGCGTAGGCGGGACAGCAAGCCCCTACGAGCAGTACTTC
CASSVGGTASPYEQYF
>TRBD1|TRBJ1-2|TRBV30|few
TGTGCCTGGAGTCACCAGGGGGCGGATGGCTACACCTTC
CAWSHQGADGYTF
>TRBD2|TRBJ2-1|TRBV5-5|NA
TGTGCCAGCAGCTCGGGACTAGGAGTTAATGAGCAGTTCTTC
CASSSGLGVNEQFF
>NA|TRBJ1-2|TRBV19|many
TGTGCCAGTCAGCCAGAGAGATTCTATGGCTACACCTTC
CASQPERFYGYTF
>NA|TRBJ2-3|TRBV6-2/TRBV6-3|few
TGTGCCAGCAGACGACCGGGGTCTAGCACAGATACGCAGTATTTT
CASRRPGSSTDTQYF
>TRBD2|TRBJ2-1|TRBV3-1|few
TGTGCCAGCAGCCAAGAAGGGACTAGCCGTGTCGAGGAGCAGTTCTTC
CASSQEGTSRVEEQFF
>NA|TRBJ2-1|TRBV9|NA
TGTGCCAGCAGCGTAGATCCCGGGGGAGCGAGATACAGTGAGCAGTTCTTC
CASSVDPGGARYSEQFF
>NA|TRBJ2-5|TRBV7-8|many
TGTGCCAGCGGGAGGTCACAAGAGACCCAGTACTTC
CASGRSQETQYF
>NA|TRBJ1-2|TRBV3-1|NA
TGTGCCAGCAGCCAAGAAGCATACTATGGCTACACCTTC
CASSQEAYYGYTF
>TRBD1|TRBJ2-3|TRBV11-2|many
TGTGCCAGCAGCTCCGACAGGGGGCCGCCAAGGCAGTATTTT
CASSSDRGPPRQYF
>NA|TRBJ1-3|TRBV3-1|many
TGTGCCAGCAGCCGAGGACGCTCTGGAAACACCATATATTTT
CASSRGRSGNTIYF
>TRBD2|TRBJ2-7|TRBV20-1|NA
TGCAGTGCTAAGATAGCGGGAGTTCGTAACGAGCAGTACTTC
CSAKIAGVRNEQYF
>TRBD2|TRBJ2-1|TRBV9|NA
TGTGCCAGCACCTTAGGTGGCGGGAGGGCCAATGAGCAGTTCTTC
CASTLGGGRANEQFF
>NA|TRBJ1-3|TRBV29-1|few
TGCAGCGTCGTGTTAACAGGGAGTGGAAACACCATATATTTT
CSVVLTGSGNTIYF
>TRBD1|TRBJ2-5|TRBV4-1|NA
TGCGCCAGCAGTCGACAGGGATTTTATGTCGAGACCCAGTACTTC
CASSRQGFYVETQYF
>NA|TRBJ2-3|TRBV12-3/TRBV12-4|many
TGCGCCAGCAGCTTGTCAGGCACAGATACGCAGTATTTT
CASSLSGTDTQYF
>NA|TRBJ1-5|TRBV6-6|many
TGTGCCAGCAGTTACCAGGGGATCAATCAGCCCCAGCATTTT
CASSYQGINQPQHF
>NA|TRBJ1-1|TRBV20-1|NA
TGCAGTGCTAGACCTCCCAGGGAAAGTCCTGAAGCTTTCTTT
CSARPPRESPEAFF
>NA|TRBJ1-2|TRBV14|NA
TGTGCCAGCAGCCAAGATCGCCAGGGGACCTATGGCTACACCTTC
CASSQDRQGTYGYTF
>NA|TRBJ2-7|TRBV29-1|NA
TGCAGTTTTCGGGTCAGGTTCGACGAGCAGTACTTC
CSFRVRFDEQYF
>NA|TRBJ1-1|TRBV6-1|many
TGTGCCAGCAGTGACAGGGAAACAGGGCCCGACACTGAAGCTTTCTTT
CASSDRETGPDTEAFF
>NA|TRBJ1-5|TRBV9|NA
TGTGCCAGCAGCGACCCATGGACGGACGTACCCCAGCATTTT
CASSDPWTDVPQHF
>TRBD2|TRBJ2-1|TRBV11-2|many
TGTGCCAGCAGCCTTCTAGCGGGGGCATTGGGTGAGCAGTTCTTC
CASSLLAGALGEQFF
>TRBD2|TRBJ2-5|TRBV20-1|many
TGCAGTGCTAGAGATTTGACTAGCACAGAGACCCAGTACTTC
CSARDLTSTETQYF
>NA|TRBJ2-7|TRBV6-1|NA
TGTGCCAGCAGGAAAGTCACCGCAAGGGGGTACGGGCAGTACTTC
CASRKVTARGYGQYF